This T cell receptor (beta chain) was captured in a study of T-cell reconstitution after alpha-beta-depleted transplantation in children. Study results and limitations: Several hundred rapidly expanded clones from non-depleted graft cells reportedly supplied alpha-beta T cells about two months post-transplant. Newly made T cells mostly supplied T-cell counts and diversity one year after transplant.

This clonotype showed up many times. Its target is not known. This sample's TCRbeta library carried unique molecular identifier barcodes. TCRdb reprocessed the PCR reads with MiXCR, giving one entry per CDR3 protein. The sample shows hundreds of thousands of distinct CDR3 sequences, roughly 12% of them seen only once. The CDR3 covers 14 residues. V was shortened by 6 bases and J by 3 bases, with 12 bases between the two germline ends. Germline loops: CDR1 SGHAT, CDR2 FQNNGV. The receptor comes from a male patient aged 2-9 years who had a stem cell transplant for chronic granulomatous disease, so the T cells may come from the graft donor. The chain employs TRBV11-2 and TRBJ1-3; maybe TRBD1 (6 bases). The sequences come from peripheral blood, collected 180 days after TCRalphabeta/CD19-depleted stem cell transplant. The CDR3 DNA reads as TGTGCCAGCAGATCAGGGGCAAGTGGAAACACCATATATTTT. It translates to CASRSGASGNTIYF.